This passage covers 30 T cell receptor beta chains from one sample sequenced in a study of cytomegalovirus exposure and HLA in healthy donors. In the PCR, 60 Vbeta and 13 Jbeta primers were used. Some clones are missing from TCRdb's copy, which holds only in-frame ones; the method was immunoSEQ multiplex PCR. The data contain 140,000 or so clones, 65% to 75% of them seen just once; the ten biggest clones take up less than 5%. The sequenced material came from PBMCs. These TCRs come from a man aged 60 to 69 in good health and CMV-seronegative.

This chain joins TRBV5-8 and TRBJ2-5; 7 nucleotides match TRBD1. V lost 7 bases and J lost 3; bases outside the gene matches: 6. This CDR3 contains 13 residues. In germline, CDR1 is SGHTS, CDR2 YDEGEE. The CDR3 sequence is CASLDDREETQYF. CDR3 bases: TGTGCCAGCTTGGACGACAGGGAAGAGACCCAGTACTTC.

The gene calls are TRBV30 and TRBJ1-1; no clear D. This CDR3 is built from 13 residues. The germline V gene has CDR1 GTSNPN and CDR2 SVGIG (reference sequence). Trimming removed 2 bases at V and 5 bases at J, with 12 bases between. The chain's CDR3 is CAWSWAFNTEAFF. The CDR3 region has the DNA TGTGCCTGGAGTTGGGCTTTTAATACTGAAGCTTTCTTT.

Points on this clone: Within the sample, other DNA sequences also encode this same CDR3. J is TRBJ1-1 and V is TRBV7-2; TRBD1 matches at 7 bases. The CDR3 consists of 14 residues. Losses at the gene ends were 1 base for V and 1 base for J; bases not matched to a gene: 0. Germline CDR1 SGHTA, CDR2 FQGNSA. CDR3 in amino acids: CASSLGQGNTEAFF. In nucleotides, the CDR3 is TGTGCCAGCAGCTTAGGACAGGGGAACACTGAAGCTTTCTTT.

The genes are TRBV6-1 and TRBJ1-2; weak D call: TRBD1 (5 bases). CDR1 is MNHNS, CDR2 SASEGT, per germline. This CDR3 is 14 amino acids long. Trimming took 4 bases from V and 6 from J, leaving 15 bases between them. CDR3: CASSGGGRDDGYTF. In nucleotides, the CDR3 is TGTGCCAGCAGTGGGGGGGGTCGAGATGATGGCTACACCTTC.

This clone was seen only a few times. The V and J genes are TRBV9 and TRBJ2-7; 10 bases are a match to TRBD2. J lost 0 bases, V lost 1 base, and 4 bases had no gene match. The germline V gene encodes CDR1 SGDLS and CDR2 YYNGEE. The CDR3 sequence is 16 residues long. As DNA, the CDR3 is TGTGCCAGCAGCGTAAAGGCTAGCGGGAGCTCCTACGAGCAGTACTTC. Residues: CASSVKASGSSYEQYF.

This clone was recorded once. The J gene is TRBJ2-5, the V gene TRBV5-1; 9 bases align to TRBD1. The CDR3 is 15 amino acids. J gave up 2 bases and V 0 bases, and 2 bases lay outside the gene matches. Germline CDR1 and CDR2: SGHRS and YFSETQ. The DNA for the CDR3 is TGCGCCAGCAGCTTGGACGGGACAGGGCAAGAGACCCAGTACTTC. It encodes CASSLDGTGQETQYF.

V is TRBV19 and J is TRBJ2-1; D not certain. CDR3 length equals 16 residues. The V gene lost 4 bases and the J gene lost 2 bases, with 15 bases spanning the gap. The germline gives CDR1 LNHDA, CDR2 SQIVND (reference sequence). The CDR3, as DNA: TGTGCCAGTAGTAGATCGAGGCCCCCAGCCTACAATGAGCAGTTCTTC. Translated, it gives CASSRSRPPAYNEQFF.

This clone was recorded only once. This chain links TRBV9 with TRBJ2-3, with 9 nucleotides matching TRBD2. After removal of 0 bases from V and 5 bases from J, the junction contained 7 bases not matched to a gene. The CDR3 runs 16 residues. Germline-derived CDR1 and CDR2 are SGDLS and YYNGEE. CDR3 sequence (DNA): TGTGCCAGCAGCGTAGGGGCTAGCGGGACGGGAGATACGCAGTATTTT. This gives the protein CASSVGASGTGDTQYF.

The gene calls are TRBV6-1 and TRBJ2-7; no definite D call. Trimming left V 2 bases short and J 1 base short, with 3 bases between. The CDR3 consists of 12 residues. Germline V gene sequence: CDR1 MNHNS, CDR2 SASEGT. The CDR3 loop is CASSERSYEQYF. Here the CDR3 DNA reads TGTGCCAGCAGTGAACGGTCCTACGAGCAGTACTTC.

This clone was seen once. The V and J genes are TRBV28 and TRBJ2-1; no firm D call. The CDR3 extends over 14 amino acids. Germline V gene lookup returns CDR1 MDHEN and CDR2 SYDVKM. The V end lost 5 bases, the J end lost 6 bases, and 14 bases lay between the germline ends. The CDR3 DNA follows: TGTGCCAGCAGTCTCCCTGCAGGTTCCAATGAGCAGTTCTTC. Protein sequence: CASSLPAGSNEQFF.

The J gene is TRBJ2-1, the V gene TRBV10-3; 9 bases line up with TRBD2. After removal of 2 bases from V and 2 bases from J, the junction contained 4 bases not matched to a gene. The CDR3 has 16 amino acids. Germline values: CDR1 ENHRY, CDR2 SYGVKD. As DNA, the CDR3 is TGTGCCATCAGTGAGACCCCTAGCGGGGCCTACAATGAGCAGTTCTTC. This codes for CAISETPSGAYNEQFF.

This clone was seen a few times. The J gene is TRBJ1-2, the V gene TRBV5-1; D gene uncertain. CDR1 and CDR2 from the germline V gene are SGHRS and YFSETQ. V dropped 3 bases and J dropped 3 bases, with 6 bases sitting between them. This CDR3 is built from 12 residues. The CDR3 is CASSSPDYGYTF. CDR3 DNA: TGCGCCAGCAGCTCTCCGGACTATGGCTACACCTTC.

The chain recombines TRBV4-3 with TRBJ2-2; TRBD2 matches 13 bases. CDR3 length equals 18 residues. In germline, CDR1 is LGHNA, CDR2 YSLEER. The trim removed 0 bases at V and 5 bases at J, leaving 6 bases unmatched. The DNA of the CDR3 is TGCGCCAGCAGCCAAGAACTAGCGGGAGGGGGAAGGACCGGGGAGCTGTTTTTT. The encoded protein is CASSQELAGGGRTGELFF.

This clone was seen more than once but under ten times. The chain employs TRBV5-4 and TRBJ2-1; TRBD2 agrees at 7 bases. Germline CDR1 reads SGHNT; CDR2 reads YYREEE (reference sequence). V trimming: 4 bases; J trimming: 2 bases; junction bases outside the gene matches: 9. The CDR3 sequence is 16 residues long. The DNA for the CDR3 is TGTGCCAGCAGCCCGAGCGGGACCTCGACCTACAATGAGCAGTTCTTC. Its protein product is CASSPSGTSTYNEQFF.

The CDR3 region is CASSRRPGQGAYEQYF. CDR3 bases: TGTGCCAGTAGTAGAAGACCGGGACAGGGGGCGTACGAGCAGTACTTC. The chain carries TRBV19 and TRBJ2-7, with TRBD1 identical over 12 bases. Germline V lookup: CDR1 LNHDA, CDR2 SQIVND (reference sequence). The CDR3 totals 16 residues. J gave up 4 bases and V 4 bases, and 8 bases lay outside the gene matches.

V gene TRBV19 combines with J gene TRBJ1-5; 7 nucleotides align to TRBD1. In germline, CDR1 is LNHDA, CDR2 SQIVND (reference sequence). The CDR3 totals 18 residues. V lost 3 bases and J lost 4; bases outside the gene matches: 15. The chain's CDR3 is CASSMGRQGRELNQPQHF. The CDR3 DNA sequence: TGTGCCAGTAGTATGGGGAGACAGGGTCGGGAGTTAAATCAGCCCCAGCATTTT.

J is TRBJ1-2 and V is TRBV19; a weak D match, TRBD1 (5 bases). Germline values: CDR1 LNHDA, CDR2 SQIVND (reference sequence). V gave up 1 base and J gave up 8 bases, with 8 bases separating them. The CDR3 consists of 12 residues. The CDR3 DNA reads TGTGCCAGTAGTATAGCAGGGAACGGCTACACCTTC. Its translation is CASSIAGNGYTF.

The chain uses TRBV5-4 and TRBJ1-6, with D uncertain. V was shortened by 0 bases and J by 6 bases, with 10 bases between the two germline ends. This CDR3 spans 15 amino acids. Germline assignment: CDR1 SGHNT and CDR2 YYREEE (reference sequence). CDR3 nucleotide sequence: TGTGCCAGCAGCTTGGTGCAGGCAGTTAATTCACCCCTCCACTTT. Translating it yields CASSLVQAVNSPLHF. The variable domain in full, with the rest retrieved from reference TRBV5-4 and TRBJ1-6, is ETGVTQSPTHLIKTRGQQVTLRCSSQSGHNTVSWYQQALGQGPQFIFQYYREEENGRGNFPPRFSGLQFPNYSSELNVNALELDDSALYLCASSLVQAVNSPLHFGNGTRLTVT.

On this clone itself: This specimen includes other DNA sequences encoding the same CDR3. The chain joins TRBV7-9 to TRBJ2-1, with TRBD2 matching over 8 bases. Trimming removed 2 bases from V and 8 bases from J; junction bases left unmatched: 8. Per germline, CDR1 SEHNR and CDR2 FQNEAQ (reference sequence). The CDR3 runs to 15 residues. For the CDR3, the DNA is TGTGCCAGCAGCTTAACCATCAGCGGGAGAGATGAGCAGTTCTTC. As protein: CASSLTISGRDEQFF.

This chain uses TRBV19 with TRBJ1-5; possible D gene TRBD1, 6 bases. The ends were cut back, 6 bases at V and 2 bases at J, with 17 bases in the middle. This CDR3 region has 16 residues. Germline V gives CDR1 LNHDA, CDR2 SQIVND (reference sequence). The CDR3 region is CASSGSRGEGNQPQHF. CDR3 nucleotide sequence: TGTGCCAGTAGCGGCTCCAGGGGCGAGGGCAATCAGCCCCAGCATTTT.

The chain couples TRBV29-1 to TRBJ2-5; D is unresolved. The J call is in doubt because the DNA end fits TRBJ2-7 better. This CDR3 region has 12 residues. The germline gives CDR1 SQVTM, CDR2 ANQGSEA. The chain's CDR3 is CSVQRSSYEQYF. For the CDR3, the DNA is TGCAGCGTCCAAAGGAGCTCCTACGAGCAGTACTTC.

This rearrangement joins TRBV28 to TRBJ2-2; 9 nucleotides agree with TRBD1. The CDR3 has 17 amino acids. CDR1 MDHEN and CDR2 SYDVKM come from the germline V gene. J was trimmed by 0 bases and V by 5 bases; bases with no gene match: 7. The CDR3 sequence is CASSLMDRGSNTGELFF. The CDR3 DNA sequence: TGTGCCAGCAGTCTCATGGACAGGGGCTCGAACACCGGGGAGCTGTTTTTT.

This rearrangement joins TRBV27 to TRBJ1-1; D is perhaps TRBD1 (5 bases). This CDR3 comprises 14 residues. Trimming shortened V by 4 bases and J by 6 bases, and 15 bases separated the two germline ends. Germline V gene lookup returns CDR1 MNHEY and CDR2 SMNVEV (reference sequence). The CDR3 reads CASSSRWEQAEAFF. The CDR3, as DNA: TGTGCCAGCAGTTCCCGGTGGGAACAGGCTGAAGCTTTCTTT.

V is TRBV11-3 and J is TRBJ2-7; D is unclear. From germline, CDR1 is SGHNT and CDR2 YENEEA. Trimming cost V 5 bases and J 1 base, with 15 bases left between them. The CDR3 sequence is 15 residues long. The CDR3 loop is CASSQPMGLSYEQYF. The CDR3, as DNA: TGTGCCAGCAGCCAACCAATGGGCTTATCCTACGAGCAGTACTTC.

This clone was counted a single time. The genes are TRBV9 and TRBJ2-3; 7 bases line up with TRBD2. CDR1 is SGDLS and CDR2 is YYNGEE in the germline V gene. This CDR3 comprises 14 residues. V lost 1 base to trimming and J lost 2 bases; unmatched junction nucleotides: 1. The CDR3 DNA follows: TGTGCCAGCAGCGTACAGCGGGACACAGATACGCAGTATTTT. Translating it yields CASSVQRDTDTQYF.

The chain joins TRBV30 to TRBJ2-7; D is unclear. Looked up from germline, CDR1 is GTSNPN and CDR2 is SVGIG (reference sequence). V was cut by 4 bases and J by 1 base, with 8 bases left in between. The CDR3 totals 12 residues. The CDR3 DNA is TGTGCCTGGAACGCGGCTTCCTACGAGCAGTACTTC. Translation gives CAWNAASYEQYF.

The chain has TRBV16 and TRBJ1-2; the match to TRBD1 covers 8 bases. Per germline, CDR1 KGHSY and CDR2 FQNENV. This CDR3 comprises 18 residues. With 4 bases clipped from V and 5 bases from J, the junction kept 18 bases outside the gene matches. CDR3 bases: TGTGCCAGCAGCCCAACAGGACAGGGTAGGAAGGCCCTATATGGCTACACCTTC. Its protein product is CASSPTGQGRKALYGYTF.

V is TRBV5-6 and J is TRBJ2-1; 9 bases align to TRBD2. V lost 7 bases and J lost 4; bases outside the gene matches: 9. The length of the CDR3 is 15 residues. Germline CDR1 SGHDT, CDR2 YYEEEE. In DNA form, the CDR3 reads TGTGCCAGCCTCCTGGGAGCGGGAGGTTACAATGAGCAGTTCTTC. This sequence encodes CASLLGAGGYNEQFF.

The chain is built from TRBV28 and TRBJ2-1; 14 positions match TRBD2. The CDR3 has 16 residues. V lost 0 bases and J lost 9; bases outside the gene matches: 4. In germline, CDR1 is MDHEN, CDR2 SYDVKM. The CDR3 DNA reads as TGTGCCAGCAGTTTATGGACTAGCGGGAGGGCCAGTGAGCAGTTCTTC. Translation gives CASSLWTSGRASEQFF.

V and J are TRBV4-1 and TRBJ2-2, with 12 bases fitting TRBD2. J was trimmed by 5 bases and V by 0 bases; bases with no gene match: 10. CDR1 and CDR2 (germline): MGHRA, YSYEKL. The CDR3 has 19 residues. The CDR3 DNA reads as TGCGCCAGCAGCCAAGACGCTAGCGGGAGGGCCGTGGGGACCGGGGAGCTGTTTTTT. Its protein is CASSQDASGRAVGTGELFF.